The clone carrying this T cell receptor beta chain was seen a few times. What was amplified from RNA transcripts were TCR beta CDR3 regions. Researchers ran a first-round RT-PCR on the TCR CDR3 using the HTBI primer set. TCRdb processed the multiplex PCR reads anew with MiXCR; each CDR3 protein has one entry. The sample comprises some 600,000 distinct CDR3 sequences, over 11% of which are singletons, and 5% to 7% rests with the top ten. This entry is derived from a study of T cells in Graves' hyperthyroidism and ophthalmopathy. Patients having uncontrolled infection, another autoimmune disease, pregnancy or lactation were not included. Every diagnosis used clinical symptoms, serum thyroxine and TRAb, thyroid ultrasound and orbital computed tomography. This receptor was taken from a woman in her 30s with Graves' hyperthyroidism that later progressed to Graves' ophthalmopathy. What was sequenced was blood.

The CDR3 sequence: CASSWGTSVYNEQFF. CDR3 in DNA: TGTGCCAGCAGTTGGGGGACTAGCGTCTACAATGAGCAGTTCTTC. This sequence joins TRBV27 and TRBJ2-1, with 10 positions matching TRBD2. CDR1 and CDR2 (germline): MNHEY, SMNVEV (reference sequence). This CDR3 spans 15 amino acids. V shed 4 bases and J 3 bases; nucleotides not matched to a gene: 3.